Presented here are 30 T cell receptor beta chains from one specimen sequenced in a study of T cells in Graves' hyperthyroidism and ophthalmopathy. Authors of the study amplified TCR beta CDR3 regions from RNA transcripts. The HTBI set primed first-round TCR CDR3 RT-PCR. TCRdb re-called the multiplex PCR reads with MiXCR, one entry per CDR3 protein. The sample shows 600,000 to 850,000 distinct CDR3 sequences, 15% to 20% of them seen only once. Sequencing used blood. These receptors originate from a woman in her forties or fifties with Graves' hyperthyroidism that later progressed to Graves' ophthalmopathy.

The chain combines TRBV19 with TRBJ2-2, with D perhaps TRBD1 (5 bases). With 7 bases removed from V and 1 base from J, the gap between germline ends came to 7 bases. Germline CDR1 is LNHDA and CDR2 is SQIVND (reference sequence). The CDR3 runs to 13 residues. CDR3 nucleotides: TGTGCCAGTATTGACAGGAACACCGGGGAGCTGTTTTTT. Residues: CASIDRNTGELFF.

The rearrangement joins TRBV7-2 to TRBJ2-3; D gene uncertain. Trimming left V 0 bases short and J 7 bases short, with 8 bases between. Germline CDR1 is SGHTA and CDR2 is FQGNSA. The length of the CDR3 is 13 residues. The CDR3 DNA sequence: TGTGCCAGCAGCTTAGCGATACTTAATACGCAGTATTTT. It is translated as CASSLAILNTQYF.

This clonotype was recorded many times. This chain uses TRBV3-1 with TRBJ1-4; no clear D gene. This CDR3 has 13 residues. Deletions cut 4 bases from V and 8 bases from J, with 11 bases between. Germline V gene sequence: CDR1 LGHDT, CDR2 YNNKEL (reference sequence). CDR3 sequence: CASSRQHREKLFF. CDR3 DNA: TGTGCCAGCAGCCGGCAGCACCGAGAAAAACTGTTTTTT.

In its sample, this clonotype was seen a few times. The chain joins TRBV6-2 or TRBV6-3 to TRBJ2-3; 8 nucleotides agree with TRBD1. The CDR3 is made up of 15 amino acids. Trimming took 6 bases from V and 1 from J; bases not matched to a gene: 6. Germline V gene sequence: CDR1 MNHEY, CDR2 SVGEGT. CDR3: CASRDRGAGTDTQYF. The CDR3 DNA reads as TGTGCCAGCAGAGACAGGGGCGCGGGCACAGATACGCAGTATTTT.

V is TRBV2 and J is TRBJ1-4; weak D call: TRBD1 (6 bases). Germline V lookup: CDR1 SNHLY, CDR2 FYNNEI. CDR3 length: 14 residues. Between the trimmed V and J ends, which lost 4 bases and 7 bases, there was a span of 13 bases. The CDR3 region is CASSGGQGFEKLFF. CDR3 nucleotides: TGTGCCAGCAGTGGGGGGCAGGGGTTTGAAAAACTGTTTTTT. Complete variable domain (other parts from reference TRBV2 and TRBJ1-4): EPEVTQTPSHQVTQMGQEVILRCVPISNHLYFYWYRQILGQKVEFLVSFYNNEISEKSEIFDDQFSVERPDGSNFTLKIRSTKLEDSAMYFCASSGGQGFEKLFFGSGTQLSVL.

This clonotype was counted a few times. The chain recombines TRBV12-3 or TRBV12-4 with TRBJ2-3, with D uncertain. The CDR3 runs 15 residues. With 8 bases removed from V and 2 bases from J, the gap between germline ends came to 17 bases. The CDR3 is CASGSDLYPTDTQYF. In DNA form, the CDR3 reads TGTGCCAGCGGGTCCGACCTCTATCCCACAGATACGCAGTATTTT.

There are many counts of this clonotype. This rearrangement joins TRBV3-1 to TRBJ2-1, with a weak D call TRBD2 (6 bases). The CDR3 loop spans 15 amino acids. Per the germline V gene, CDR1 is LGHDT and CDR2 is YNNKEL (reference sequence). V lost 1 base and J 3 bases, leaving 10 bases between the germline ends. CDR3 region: CASSQVTGDYNEQFF. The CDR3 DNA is TGTGCCAGCAGCCAAGTAACGGGGGACTACAATGAGCAGTTCTTC.

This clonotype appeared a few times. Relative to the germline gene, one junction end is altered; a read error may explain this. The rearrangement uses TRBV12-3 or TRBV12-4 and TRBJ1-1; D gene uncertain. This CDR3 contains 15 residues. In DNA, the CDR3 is TGTGCCAGCGGTTTATTGGCGGTAGGGAACACTGAAGCTTTCTTT. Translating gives CASGLLAVGNTEAFF.

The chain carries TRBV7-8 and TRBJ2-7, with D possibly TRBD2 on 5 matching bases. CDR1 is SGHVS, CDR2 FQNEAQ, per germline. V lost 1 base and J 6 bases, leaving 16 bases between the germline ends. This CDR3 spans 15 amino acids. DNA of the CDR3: TGTGCCAGCAGCTTAGGGGTTTCGCGGGCTAGCGAGCAGTACTTC. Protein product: CASSLGVSRASEQYF. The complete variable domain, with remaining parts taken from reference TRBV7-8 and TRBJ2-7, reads GAGVSQSPRYKVAKRGQDVALRCDPISGHVSLFWYQQALGQGPEFLTYFQNEAQLDKSGLPSDRFFAERPEGSVSTLKIQRTQQEDSAVYLCASSLGVSRASEQYFGPGTRLTVT.

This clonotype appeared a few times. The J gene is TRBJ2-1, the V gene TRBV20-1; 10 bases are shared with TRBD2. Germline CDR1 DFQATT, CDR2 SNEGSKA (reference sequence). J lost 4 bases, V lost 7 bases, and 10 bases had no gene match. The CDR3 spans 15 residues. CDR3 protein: CSGWDTSGAYNEQFF. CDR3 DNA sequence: TGCAGTGGCTGGGACACTAGCGGGGCATACAATGAGCAGTTCTTC.

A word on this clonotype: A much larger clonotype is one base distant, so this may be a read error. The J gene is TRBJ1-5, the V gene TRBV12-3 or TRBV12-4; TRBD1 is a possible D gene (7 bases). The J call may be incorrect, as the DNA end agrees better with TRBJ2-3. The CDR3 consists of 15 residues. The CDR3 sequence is CASRHRIRGDQPQYF. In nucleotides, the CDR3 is TGTGCCAGCAGACATCGGATCAGGGGGGATCAGCCCCAGTATTTT.

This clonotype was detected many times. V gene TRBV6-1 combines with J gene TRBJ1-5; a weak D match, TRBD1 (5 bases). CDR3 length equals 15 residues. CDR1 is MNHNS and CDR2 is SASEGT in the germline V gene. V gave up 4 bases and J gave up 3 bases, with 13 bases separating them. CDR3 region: CASSVQTASNQPQHF. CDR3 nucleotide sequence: TGTGCCAGCAGTGTCCAGACAGCTTCCAATCAGCCCCAGCATTTT.

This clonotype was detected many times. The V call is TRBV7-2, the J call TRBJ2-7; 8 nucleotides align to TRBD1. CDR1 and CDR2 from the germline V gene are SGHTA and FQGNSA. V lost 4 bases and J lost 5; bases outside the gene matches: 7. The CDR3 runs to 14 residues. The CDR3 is CASSYRTGSHEQYF. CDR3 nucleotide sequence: TGTGCCAGCAGCTACAGGACAGGGTCTCACGAGCAGTACTTC.

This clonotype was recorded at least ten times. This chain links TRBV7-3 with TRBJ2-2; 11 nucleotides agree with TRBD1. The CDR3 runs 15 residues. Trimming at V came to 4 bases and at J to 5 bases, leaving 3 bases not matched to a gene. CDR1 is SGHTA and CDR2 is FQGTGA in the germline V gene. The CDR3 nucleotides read TGTGCCAGCAGCTCGGACAGGGGGCGTACCGGGGAGCTGTTTTTT. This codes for CASSSDRGRTGELFF.

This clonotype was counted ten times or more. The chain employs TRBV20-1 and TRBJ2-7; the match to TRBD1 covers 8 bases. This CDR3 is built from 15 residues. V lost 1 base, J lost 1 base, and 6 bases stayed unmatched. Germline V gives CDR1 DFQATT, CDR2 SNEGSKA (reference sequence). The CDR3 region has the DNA TGCAGTGCTAGAGTTGGGACAGGCGCATCCTACGAGCAGTACTTC. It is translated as CSARVGTGASYEQYF.

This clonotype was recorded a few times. The CDR3 region has the DNA TGTGCCAGCACCCCTAATTTCCCAGGGGCGGCTAACTATGGCTACACCTTC. This sequence encodes CASTPNFPGAANYGYTF. This chain links TRBV27 with TRBJ1-2, with D perhaps TRBD1 (6 bases). Germline assignment: CDR1 MNHEY and CDR2 SMNVEV (reference sequence). With 7 bases removed from V and 0 bases from J, the gap between germline ends came to 21 bases. This CDR3 is built from 17 residues.

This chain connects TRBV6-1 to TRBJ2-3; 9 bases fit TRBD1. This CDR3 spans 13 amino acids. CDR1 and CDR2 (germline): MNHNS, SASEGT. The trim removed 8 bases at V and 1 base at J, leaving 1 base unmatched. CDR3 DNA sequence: TGTGCCAGCCACAGGGGGCGCACAGATACGCAGTATTTT. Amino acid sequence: CASHRGRTDTQYF.

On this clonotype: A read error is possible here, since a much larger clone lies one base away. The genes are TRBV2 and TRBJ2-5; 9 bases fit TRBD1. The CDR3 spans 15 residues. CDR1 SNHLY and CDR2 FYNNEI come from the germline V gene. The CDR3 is CASRVLTGGGEAQYF. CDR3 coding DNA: TGTGCCAGCAGAGTACTCACAGGGGGCGGAGAGGCCCAGTACTTC.

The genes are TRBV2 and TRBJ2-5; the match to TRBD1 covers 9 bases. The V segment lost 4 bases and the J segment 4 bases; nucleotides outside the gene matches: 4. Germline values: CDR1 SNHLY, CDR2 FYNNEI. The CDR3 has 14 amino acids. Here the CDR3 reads CASSGQGVRETQYF. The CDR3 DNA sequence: TGTGCCAGCAGTGGACAGGGGGTGAGAGAGACCCAGTACTTC.

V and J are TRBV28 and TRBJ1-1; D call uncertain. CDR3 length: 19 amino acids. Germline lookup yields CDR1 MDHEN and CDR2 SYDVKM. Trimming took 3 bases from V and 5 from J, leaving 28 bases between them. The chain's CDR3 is CASSFRGILRAGRETEAFF. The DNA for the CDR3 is TGTGCCAGCAGTTTCCGTGGGATCCTGAGAGCGGGCCGGGAAACTGAAGCTTTCTTT. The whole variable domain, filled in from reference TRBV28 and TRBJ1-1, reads DVKVTQSSRYLVKRTGEKVFLECVQDMDHENMFWYRQDPGLGLRLIYFSYDVKMKEKGDIPEGYSVSREKKERFSLILESASTNQTSMYLCASSFRGILRAGRETEAFFGQGTRLTVV.

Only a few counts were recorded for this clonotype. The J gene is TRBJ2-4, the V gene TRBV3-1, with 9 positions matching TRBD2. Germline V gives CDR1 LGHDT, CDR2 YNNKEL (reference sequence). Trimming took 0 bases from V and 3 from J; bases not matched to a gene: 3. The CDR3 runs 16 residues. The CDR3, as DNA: TGTGCCAGCAGCCAAGAAGCGGGGGGCTACAAAAACATTCAGTACTTC. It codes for CASSQEAGGYKNIQYF.

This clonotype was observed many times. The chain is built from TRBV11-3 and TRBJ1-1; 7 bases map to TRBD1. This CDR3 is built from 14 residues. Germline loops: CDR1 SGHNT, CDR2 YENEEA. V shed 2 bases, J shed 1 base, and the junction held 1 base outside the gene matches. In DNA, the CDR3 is TGTGCCAGCAGCTTAAACAGGGGGAACACTGAAGCTTTCTTT. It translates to CASSLNRGNTEAFF.

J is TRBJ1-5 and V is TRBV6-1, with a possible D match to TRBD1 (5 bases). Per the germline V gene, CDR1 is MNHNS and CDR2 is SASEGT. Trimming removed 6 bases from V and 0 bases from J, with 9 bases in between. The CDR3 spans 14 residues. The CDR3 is CASRDRDSNQPQHF. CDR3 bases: TGTGCCAGCAGAGACAGAGATAGCAATCAGCCCCAGCATTTT.

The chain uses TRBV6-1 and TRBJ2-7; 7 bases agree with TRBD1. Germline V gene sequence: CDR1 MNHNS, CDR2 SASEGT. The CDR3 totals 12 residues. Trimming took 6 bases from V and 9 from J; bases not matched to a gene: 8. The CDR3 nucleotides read TGTGCCAGCAGCGAGCTGGGACAGCTGCAGTACTTC. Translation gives CASSELGQLQYF.

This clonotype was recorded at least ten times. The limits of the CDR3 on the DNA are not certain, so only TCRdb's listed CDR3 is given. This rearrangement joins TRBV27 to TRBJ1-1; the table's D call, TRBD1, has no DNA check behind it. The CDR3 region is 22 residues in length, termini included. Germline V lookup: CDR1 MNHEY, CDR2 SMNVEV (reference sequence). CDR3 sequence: CASSSSDLVRDRGPGLNTEAFF.

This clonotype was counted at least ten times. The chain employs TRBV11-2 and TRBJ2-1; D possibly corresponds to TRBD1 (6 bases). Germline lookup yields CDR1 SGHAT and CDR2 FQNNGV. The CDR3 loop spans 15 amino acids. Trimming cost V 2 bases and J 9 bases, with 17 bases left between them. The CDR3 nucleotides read TGTGCCAGCAGCTTATCCAGGGGCCCGGGCGGTGAGCAGTTCTTC. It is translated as CASSLSRGPGGEQFF.

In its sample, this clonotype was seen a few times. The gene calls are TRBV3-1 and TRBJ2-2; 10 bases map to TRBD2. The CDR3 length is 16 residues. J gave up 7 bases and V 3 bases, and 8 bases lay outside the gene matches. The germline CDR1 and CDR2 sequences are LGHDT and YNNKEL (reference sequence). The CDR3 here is CASSQTVAGGFGELFF. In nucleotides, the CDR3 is TGTGCCAGCAGCCAGACAGTAGCGGGGGGCTTCGGGGAGCTGTTTTTT.

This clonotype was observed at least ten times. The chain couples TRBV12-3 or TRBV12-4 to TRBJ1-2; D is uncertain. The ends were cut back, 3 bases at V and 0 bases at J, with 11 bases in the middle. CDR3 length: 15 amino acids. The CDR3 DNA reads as TGTGCCAGCAGTTTGACGGACGCCACTAACTATGGCTACACCTTC. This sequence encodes CASSLTDATNYGYTF.

The CDR3 coding sequence is TGTGCCAGCAACGAGGGTAGCGGGGGGCAAGAGACCCAGTACTTC. Amino acids: CASNEGSGGQETQYF. The chain recombines TRBV9 with TRBJ2-5, with 10 nucleotides matching TRBD2. Germline V CDR1 and CDR2: SGDLS, YYNGEE. The CDR3 length is 15 residues. The ends lost 6 bases at V and 2 bases at J; junction bases unmatched: 7.

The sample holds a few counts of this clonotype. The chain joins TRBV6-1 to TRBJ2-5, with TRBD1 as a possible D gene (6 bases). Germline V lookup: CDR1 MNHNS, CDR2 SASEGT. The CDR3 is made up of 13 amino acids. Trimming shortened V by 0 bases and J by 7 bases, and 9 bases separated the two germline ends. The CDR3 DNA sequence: TGTGCCAGCAGTGAAGCAGTCAGGGGGACCCAGTACTTC. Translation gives CASSEAVRGTQYF.